This T cell receptor (beta chain) was recorded in a study of T-cell reconstitution after alpha-beta-depleted transplantation in children. This sample's TCRbeta library carried unique molecular identifier barcodes. In TCRdb, the PCR reads were re-called with MiXCR into one record per CDR3 protein. The data show about 200,000 distinct CDR3 sequences, with about 7% seen just once and 5.5% to 6.5% held by the top ten. Study-wide points: A year had passed since transplant, and T-cell counts and diversity by then came mostly from newly produced T cells.

To note about this clonotype: Its specificity is not known.

Trimming pared 1 base from V and 5 bases from J, leaving 15 bases between. The CDR3 sequence is 16 residues long. Germline V lookup: CDR1 SGHVS, CDR2 FNYEAQ. The clonotype comes from a boy between 2 and 15 years old with acute lymphoblastic leukemia, due to receive a stem cell transplant. V gene TRBV7-6 combines with J gene TRBJ2-1; D gene unclear. The input for sequencing was PBMCs, taken before TCRalphabeta/CD19-depleted stem cell transplant. The CDR3 spells CASSLELGTAHNEQFF. In DNA form, the CDR3 reads TGTGCCAGCAGCTTAGAATTGGGTACGGCACACAATGAGCAGTTCTTC.